The 22 T cell receptor beta chains below were found in one sample sequenced in a study of human T cells and chemical hapten exposure. Time point here: patch test 1, 2 weeks after DPC sensitization. Treatment given: therapeutic diphenylcyclopropenone sensitization with weekly scalp DPC. TCRdb ran MiXCR on the RACE reads and lists one entry per CDR3 protein. The table records roughly 180,000 distinct CDR3 sequences, about 22% of them present only once. Material: whole blood, obtained in connection with sensitization to the hapten diphenylcyclopropenone (DPC). These receptors were taken from a woman aged 45 to 65 with alopecia areata. Some clones in this sample may be carry-over from other donors' samples.

A few counts support this clonotype. This rearrangement joins TRBV7-2 to TRBJ1-1; maybe TRBD1 (5 bases). Germline lookup yields CDR1 SGHTA and CDR2 FQGNSA. This CDR3 has 14 residues. The V and J ends lost 5 bases and 7 bases respectively, with 17 bases between them. The DNA of the CDR3 is TGTGCCAGCAGCCCAAACCTGGGGGGATTTGAAGCTTTCTTT. Translation gives CASSPNLGGFEAFF.

This clonotype was observed a few times. The V and J genes are TRBV20-1 and TRBJ1-1; D ambiguous. From germline, CDR1 is DFQATT and CDR2 SNEGSKA (reference sequence). The CDR3 contains 16 residues. V shed 0 bases and J shed 1 base, with 15 bases lying between them. In nucleotides, the CDR3 is TGCAGTGCTAGAGATCAAGAGGGTTGGGGGAACACTGAAGCTTTCTTT. The encoded protein is CSARDQEGWGNTEAFF.

V gene TRBV5-6 combines with J gene TRBJ1-2; D might be TRBD1 (5 bases). The germline V gene encodes CDR1 SGHDT and CDR2 YYEEEE. Trimming pared 4 bases from V and 4 bases from J, leaving 20 bases between. The CDR3 contains 16 residues. The CDR3 loop is CASSGTEGRLSYGYTF. CDR3 coding DNA: TGTGCCAGCAGCGGTACTGAGGGACGGCTATCCTATGGCTACACCTTC.

The rearrangement joins TRBV20-1 to TRBJ2-1, with TRBD2 as a possible D gene (6 bases). V was trimmed by 0 bases and J by 0 bases, leaving 12 bases between them. The CDR3 contains 16 residues. The germline V gene encodes CDR1 DFQATT and CDR2 SNEGSKA (reference sequence). CDR3 loop: CSARDRRGSSYNEQFF. DNA for the CDR3: TGCAGTGCTAGAGATCGGCGGGGTAGCTCCTACAATGAGCAGTTCTTC.

This clonotype appeared once. The rearrangement uses TRBV10-3 and TRBJ2-1; 10 bases agree with TRBD2. The CDR3 runs to 14 residues. The trim removed 5 bases at V and 5 bases at J, leaving 3 bases unmatched. Germline V lookup: CDR1 ENHRY, CDR2 SYGVKD. The CDR3 region is CAISSGLADNEQFF. CDR3 bases: TGTGCCATCAGTTCTGGACTAGCGGACAATGAGCAGTTCTTC.

The table lists this clonotype with a count of one. This chain connects TRBV10-2 to TRBJ2-7, with D perhaps TRBD2 (6 bases). The CDR3 length is 18 residues. Trimming stripped 6 bases from V and 3 bases from J, with 27 bases between. The germline CDR1 and CDR2 sequences are WSHSY and SAAADI. The CDR3 region has the DNA TGCGCCAGCAGCCCGGGCGGTGCGGGGACCCAGCTCCTCTACGAGCAGTACTTC. Amino acids: CASSPGGAGTQLLYEQYF.

This clonotype was seen only a few times. The chain carries TRBV19 and TRBJ2-1, with 10 nucleotides matching TRBD2. The germline CDR1 and CDR2 sequences are LNHDA and SQIVND (reference sequence). The CDR3 is made up of 16 amino acids. J gave up 7 bases and V 4 bases, and 10 bases lay outside the gene matches. CDR3 loop: CASSTLSGRLNNEQFF. The CDR3 region has the DNA TGTGCCAGTAGTACCCTTAGCGGGAGGCTTAATAATGAGCAGTTCTTC.

V is TRBV5-1 and J is TRBJ2-7, with 7 bases that match TRBD1. Losses at the gene ends were 3 bases for V and 2 bases for J; bases not matched to a gene: 8. CDR3 length equals 15 residues. CDR1 and CDR2 (germline): SGHRS, YFSETQ. CDR3 loop: CASSSTRQGPYEQYF. Written as DNA, the CDR3 is TGCGCCAGCAGCTCCACTCGACAGGGACCCTACGAGCAGTACTTC.

In DNA, the CDR3 is TGTGCCAGCAGACTAGCGGACCGCAATGAGCAGTTCTTC. Protein sequence: CASRLADRNEQFF. This chain links TRBV6-1 with TRBJ2-1; 8 positions match TRBD2. There are 13 residues in the CDR3. With 6 bases clipped from V and 6 bases from J, the junction kept 4 bases outside the gene matches. Per the germline V gene, CDR1 is MNHNS and CDR2 is SASEGT.

V usage is TRBV29-1 and J usage is TRBJ2-5; D not resolved. The CDR3 is made up of 13 amino acids. The germline V and J ends were trimmed by 4 bases and 7 bases, with 16 bases remaining between them. The germline V gene has CDR1 SQVTM and CDR2 ANQGSEA. The chain's CDR3 is CSVAQINLGTQYF. In DNA form, the CDR3 reads TGCAGCGTTGCACAGATCAATCTGGGGACCCAGTACTTC.

This clonotype was observed at least ten times. The chain uses TRBV12-3 or TRBV12-4 and TRBJ1-3; D may be TRBD1 (6 bases). This CDR3 contains 13 residues. Trimming cost V 7 bases and J 4 bases, with 11 bases left between them. CDR3 region: CASTTGAGNTIYF. The CDR3 coding sequence is TGTGCCAGCACCACGGGGGCAGGAAACACCATATATTTT.

CDR3 amino acids: CASSSPTSGPTPAQYF. Written as DNA, the CDR3 is TGTGCCAGCAGCTCGCCGACTAGCGGCCCCACCCCAGCGCAGTATTTT. V is TRBV11-2 and J is TRBJ2-3; 9 bases fit TRBD2. J lost 10 bases, V lost 4 bases, and 15 bases had no gene match. CDR1 and CDR2 from the germline V gene are SGHAT and FQNNGV. CDR3 length equals 16 residues.

The chain has TRBV5-4 and TRBJ2-3, with D unclear. Per germline, CDR1 SGHNT and CDR2 YYREEE (reference sequence). V shed 4 bases and J shed 0 bases, with 9 bases lying between them. The CDR3 totals 14 residues. CDR3 sequence (DNA): TGTGCCAGCAGCCCCCAGTCTAGCACAGATACGCAGTATTTT. It encodes CASSPQSSTDTQYF.

The rearrangement links TRBV7-2 to TRBJ2-7, with TRBD2 identical over 9 bases. Losses at the gene ends were 6 bases for V and 0 bases for J; bases not matched to a gene: 3. Germline V gives CDR1 SGHTA, CDR2 FQGNSA. The CDR3 contains 14 residues. For the CDR3, the DNA is TGTGCCAGCAGAGCTAGCGGGACCTCCTACGAGCAGTACTTC. Its translation: CASRASGTSYEQYF.

In its sample, this clonotype was seen many times. V usage is TRBV9 and J usage is TRBJ2-3; the D gene is possibly TRBD2 (6 bases). This CDR3 has 16 amino acids. V was pared by 3 bases and J by 4 bases, with 18 bases between. The germline V gene has CDR1 SGDLS and CDR2 YYNGEE. The CDR3 DNA reads as TGTGCCAGCAGCGATCGACTAGGCTTCCCATCAGATACGCAGTATTTT. This sequence encodes CASSDRLGFPSDTQYF.

This clonotype occurred a few times. The rearrangement links TRBV7-2 to TRBJ1-6; perhaps TRBD1 as D (6 bases). The CDR3 length is 14 residues. V shed 1 base and J shed 10 bases, with 11 bases lying between them. CDR1 and CDR2 from the germline V gene are SGHTA and FQGNSA. Written as DNA, the CDR3 is TGTGCCAGCAGCTTAGGACAGGCTGAGTCACCCCTCCACTTT. Its protein product is CASSLGQAESPLHF. The variable domain in full, with the rest retrieved from reference TRBV7-2 and TRBJ1-6, is GAGVSQSPSNKVTEKGKDVELRCDPISGHTALYWYRQSLGQGLEFLIYFQGNSAPDKSGLPSDRFSAERTGGSVSTLTIQRTQQEDSAVYLCASSLGQAESPLHFGNGTRLTVT.

Comments on this clonotype: The junction and the germline gene differ at one end; a read error may be behind it. The rearrangement links TRBV9 to TRBJ2-5; D is perhaps TRBD1 (5 bases). The CDR3 runs to 15 residues. Germline V gene lookup returns CDR1 SGDLS and CDR2 YYNGEE. CDR3 region: CASNVRLGDRETQYF. DNA of the CDR3: TGTGCCAGCAACGTAAGGTTAGGGGATCGGGAGACCCAGTACTTC.

This clonotype turned up a few times. The chain joins TRBV29-1 to TRBJ1-1, with no clear D. Germline V gives CDR1 SQVTM, CDR2 ANQGSEA. There are 13 residues in the CDR3. Trimming removed 2 bases from V and 1 base from J, with 8 bases in between. In DNA form, the CDR3 reads TGCAGCGTTGAAAGTGACACGAACACTGAAGCTTTCTTT. This encodes CSVESDTNTEAFF.

This clonotype has more than one count but fewer than ten. V usage is TRBV4-2 and J usage is TRBJ2-2; D unresolved. The CDR3 is 13 residues long. V gave up 0 bases and J gave up 7 bases, with 6 bases separating them. The germline CDR1 and CDR2 sequences are LGHNA and YNFKEQ. The CDR3 region is CASSQDLGGELFF. As DNA, the CDR3 is TGTGCCAGCAGCCAAGATCTCGGCGGGGAGCTGTTTTTT.

The rearrangement links TRBV20-1 to TRBJ2-3; D is unresolved. Trimming removed 6 bases from V and 3 bases from J, with 25 bases in between. In germline, CDR1 is DFQATT, CDR2 SNEGSKA (reference sequence). This CDR3 has 17 amino acids. For the CDR3, the DNA is TGCAGTGCCCCCGTTCTGCGGCTAGACCCAGTAACAGATACGCAGTATTTT. Translation: CSAPVLRLDPVTDTQYF.

Only a few counts were recorded for this clonotype. The chain links TRBV27 to TRBJ2-3; 7 bases map to TRBD2. The V gene end was trimmed by 11 bases and the J gene end by 2 bases; junction bases not matched to a gene: 13. Germline lookup yields CDR1 MNHEY and CDR2 SMNVEV (reference sequence). CDR3 length: 15 residues. This CDR3 reads CACGSNWNNTDTQYF. The CDR3 nucleotides read TGTGCCTGCGGGAGCAACTGGAATAACACAGATACGCAGTATTTT.

This clonotype was recorded a few times. The chain uses TRBV29-1 and TRBJ2-3; D uncertain. CDR1 SQVTM and CDR2 ANQGSEA come from the germline V gene. V was trimmed by 6 bases and J by 2 bases, leaving 12 bases between them. This CDR3 is 13 amino acids long. The CDR3 region has the DNA TGCAGCGTGCTCCTTTTCATCACAGATACGCAGTATTTT. Translation: CSVLLFITDTQYF.